This T cell receptor (beta chain) was sequenced for a study of blood T cell repertoires in COVID-19. Sequencing was performed with immunoSEQ multiplex PCR; in TCRdb, only in-frame clones are kept and a portion is missing. The data contain 310,000 or so clones, roughly 89% of them seen just once; the ten biggest clones take up about 1.7%. The germline V gene encodes CDR1 SGHVS and CDR2 FQNEAQ. V lost 6 bases and J lost 3; bases outside the gene matches: 13. CDR3 length: 16 residues. This clone was detected only once. V and J are TRBV7-8 and TRBJ2-7; 8 bases line up with TRBD2. This sequence was found in a woman aged 18-29 years with acute COVID-19. Sequenced: PBMCs or T cells enriched from blood (not recorded which). The CDR3 region is CASSNDITSGNYEQYF. Written as DNA, the CDR3 is TGTGCCAGCAGTAATGATATCACTAGCGGCAACTACGAGCAGTACTTC.